This T cell receptor (beta chain) appears in the sequencing data of a study of shared clonotypes between healthy human individuals. Germline CDR1 KGHSH, CDR2 LQKENI. Trimming stripped 2 bases from V and 0 bases from J, with 11 bases between. The CDR3 length is 17 residues. This table comes from immunoSEQ multiplex PCR, and its TCRdb copy is limited to in-frame clones, with some not included. The top ten clones hold around 0.13% of a sample with more than 2 million clones, under 97% of them seen once. This receptor was taken from a man younger than 35 in good health. This rearrangement joins TRBV18 to TRBJ1-6; tentative D call: TRBD1 (5 bases). The sample taken for sequencing was naive CD4+ T cells sorted from blood. Indicated subset: CD45RA+ positively selected. The CDR3 region is CASSPNRLSSYNSPLHF. CDR3 coding DNA: TGTGCCAGCTCACCAAACAGGCTGAGCTCCTATAATTCACCCCTCCACTTT. Together with reference TRBV18 and TRBJ1-6, the CDR3 gives the full variable domain: NAGVMQNPRHLVRRRGQEARLRCSPMKGHSHVYWYRQLPEEGLKFMVYLQKENIIDESGMPKERFSAEFPKEGPSILRIQQVVRGDSAAYFCASSPNRLSSYNSPLHFGNGTRLTVT.